The entry below gives a single TCR beta chain sequence along with its context. Its target is unknown. Collection occurred without any documented infections or immune events in donors. The data originate from a study of identifying expanded T cells in peripheral blood. General study results and limits: About 1.2 clones differed between technical replicates, versus approximately 17 and 20 over time. Variance in clone template counts between approximately 2-week samples significantly increased with total template count across all healthy donors.

The trim removed 1 base at V and 6 bases at J, leaving 5 bases unmatched. There are 15 residues in the CDR3. Germline assignment: CDR1 MNHNS and CDR2 SASEGT. The table came from immunoSEQ multiplex PCR; TCRdb's copy has only in-frame clones and leaves some out. The sample lists about 53,000 clones; over 80% were seen once. The sequenced sample was blood. The sequence came from a person aged 18-70 years in good health. The chain recombines TRBV6-1 with TRBJ2-1; 8 nucleotides line up with TRBD1. CDR3: CASSEGGQASNEQFF. CDR3 in DNA: TGTGCCAGCAGTGAAGGGGGACAGGCGAGCAATGAGCAGTTCTTC.